One and the same sample provided the 11 T cell receptor beta chains below, sequenced in a study of blood T cell repertoires in COVID-19. TCRdb's copy holds only in-frame clones and misses some; the assay was immunoSEQ multiplex PCR. Of about 190,000 clones listed, 88% are singletons. The sequenced sample consisted of peripheral blood. These receptors all come from a woman aged 40 to 49 who had recovered from COVID-19.

The chain carries TRBV18 and TRBJ1-3, with 10 bases that match TRBD1. The CDR3 runs to 18 residues. The germline gives CDR1 KGHSH, CDR2 LQKENI. Unmatched junction bases numbered 12, after V lost 5 bases and J lost 2 bases. The CDR3 sequence is CASSLTGTGAFTGNTIYF. For the CDR3, the DNA is TGTGCCAGCTCATTAACCGGGACAGGGGCTTTTACTGGAAACACCATATATTTT.

The chain employs TRBV5-1 and TRBJ2-2; D gene uncertain. CDR3 size: 13 residues. Looked up from germline, CDR1 is SGHRS and CDR2 is YFSETQ. V lost 2 bases and J 1 base, leaving 3 bases between the germline ends. CDR3 region: CASSFGNTGELFF. Written as DNA, the CDR3 is TGCGCCAGCAGCTTCGGGAACACCGGGGAGCTGTTTTTT.

The genes are TRBV5-6 and TRBJ2-2; 8 bases match TRBD2. Germline CDR1 reads SGHDT; CDR2 reads YYEEEE. This CDR3 region has 13 residues. J was trimmed by 5 bases and V by 10 bases; bases with no gene match: 7. The DNA for the CDR3 is TGTGCCGGATCTAGCGGGTGGACCGGGGAGCTGTTTTTT. Protein sequence: CAGSSGWTGELFF. Combining the CDR3 with reference TRBV5-6 and TRBJ2-2 gives the whole variable domain DAGVTQSPTHLIKTRGQQVTLRCSPKSGHDTVSWYQQALGQGPQFIFQYYEEEERQRGNFPDRFSGHQFPNYSSELNVNALLLGDSALYLCAGSSGWTGELFFGEGSRLTVL.

The genes are TRBV19 and TRBJ1-2; D is perhaps TRBD1 (5 bases). The CDR3 is 14 amino acids. Trimming shortened V by 6 bases and J by 4 bases, and 15 bases separated the two germline ends. Germline V gene lookup returns CDR1 LNHDA and CDR2 SQIVND (reference sequence). This CDR3 is CASSAGAVLYGYTF. The CDR3 nucleotides are TGTGCCAGTAGCGCTGGGGCAGTTCTCTATGGCTACACCTTC.

This rearrangement joins TRBV28 to TRBJ1-2, with 7 bases aligning to TRBD1. Germline V gene sequence: CDR1 MDHEN, CDR2 SYDVKM. Germline trimming cut 6 bases from V and 3 bases from J; bases unmatched to any gene: 7. The CDR3 has 14 amino acids. In nucleotides, the CDR3 is TGTGCCAGCAGCGGGACAGAACCTTACTATGGCTACACCTTC. It yields the protein CASSGTEPYYGYTF.

There are a few counts of this clone. The chain joins TRBV29-1 to TRBJ2-1, with 9 bases matching TRBD2. CDR1 and CDR2 (germline): SQVTM, ANQGSEA. J gave up 7 bases and V 7 bases, and 11 bases lay outside the gene matches. CDR3 size: 14 residues. As DNA, the CDR3 is TGCAGCGCTCCGCTGGGCGGGAGGGCTAATGAGCAGTTCTTC. Translated, it gives CSAPLGGRANEQFF.

The chain is built from TRBV5-1 and TRBJ1-2; TRBD1 aligns across 10 bases. CDR3 length: 15 amino acids. V lost 3 bases and J lost 7; bases outside the gene matches: 9. Germline lookup yields CDR1 SGHRS and CDR2 YFSETQ. The CDR3 protein is CASSWKTGGEGGYTF. CDR3 nucleotides: TGCGCCAGCAGCTGGAAGACAGGGGGCGAAGGTGGCTACACCTTC. Drawing the rest from reference TRBV5-1 and TRBJ1-2, the complete variable domain is KAGVTQTPRYLIKTRGQQVTLSCSPISGHRSVSWYQQTPGQGLQFLFEYFSETQRNKGNFPGRFSGRQFSNSRSEMNVSTLELGDSALYLCASSWKTGGEGGYTFGSGTRLTVV.

The CDR3 sequence is CAISSGGSGANVLTF. The DNA for the CDR3 is TGTGCCATCAGTTCAGGGGGCTCTGGGGCCAACGTCCTGACTTTC. The chain employs TRBV10-3 and TRBJ2-6; 7 bases fit TRBD1. CDR1 and CDR2 (germline): ENHRY, SYGVKD. With V trimmed by 5 bases and J by 0 bases, 1 base remained unmatched. CDR3 length equals 15 residues.

This rearrangement joins TRBV5-1 to TRBJ2-7, with 10 bases matching TRBD2. V gave up 4 bases and J gave up 0 bases; unmatched junction bases: 4. Germline CDR1 SGHRS, CDR2 YFSETQ. The CDR3 is 15 residues long. CDR3 in DNA: TGCGCCAGCAGCGTAACTAGCGGGGCCTCCTACGAGCAGTACTTC. Translating it yields CASSVTSGASYEQYF.

The chain carries TRBV5-1 and TRBJ2-2; 7 positions agree with TRBD2. Germline CDR1 SGHRS, CDR2 YFSETQ. This CDR3 contains 20 residues. With V trimmed by 5 bases and J by 5 bases, 24 bases remained unmatched. The CDR3 protein is CASSYSSLVGERDKTGELFF. DNA of the CDR3: TGCGCCAGCAGTTATAGCAGCTTGGTAGGCGAGCGGGATAAGACCGGGGAGCTGTTTTTT.

The genes are TRBV9 and TRBJ1-3; D not certain. CDR3 length: 14 residues. V gave up 6 bases and J gave up 0 bases, with 10 bases separating them. Looked up from germline, CDR1 is SGDLS and CDR2 is YYNGEE. The chain's CDR3 is CASNLGISGNTIYF. CDR3 in DNA: TGTGCCAGCAACCTCGGGATCTCTGGAAACACCATATATTTT.